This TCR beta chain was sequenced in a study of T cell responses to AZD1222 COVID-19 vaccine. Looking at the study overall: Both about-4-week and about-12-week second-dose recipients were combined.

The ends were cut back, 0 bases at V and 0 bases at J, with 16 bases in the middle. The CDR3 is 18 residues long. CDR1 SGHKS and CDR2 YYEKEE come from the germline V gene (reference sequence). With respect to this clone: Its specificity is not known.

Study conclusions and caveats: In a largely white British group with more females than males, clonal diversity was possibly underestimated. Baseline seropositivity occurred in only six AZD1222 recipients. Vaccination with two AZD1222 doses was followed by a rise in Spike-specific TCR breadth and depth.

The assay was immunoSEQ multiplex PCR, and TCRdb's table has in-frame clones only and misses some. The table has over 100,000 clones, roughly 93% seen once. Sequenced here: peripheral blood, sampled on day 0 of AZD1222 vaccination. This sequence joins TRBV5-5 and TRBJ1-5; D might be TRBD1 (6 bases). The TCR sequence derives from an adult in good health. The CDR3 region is CASSLGNTGPYSNQPQHF. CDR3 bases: TGTGCCAGCAGCTTGGGTAACACAGGGCCTTATAGCAATCAGCCCCAGCATTTT.